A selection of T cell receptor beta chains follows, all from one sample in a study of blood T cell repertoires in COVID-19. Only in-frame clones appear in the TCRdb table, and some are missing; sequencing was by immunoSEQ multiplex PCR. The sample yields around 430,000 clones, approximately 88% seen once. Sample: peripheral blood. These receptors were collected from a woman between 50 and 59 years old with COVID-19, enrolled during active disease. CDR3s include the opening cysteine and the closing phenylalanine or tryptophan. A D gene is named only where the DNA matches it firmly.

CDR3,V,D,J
CASRGPNYGYTF,TRBV28,NA,TRBJ1-2
CAWSVGQGDTGELFF,TRBV30,TRBD1,TRBJ2-2
CASSRTGVRGYTF,TRBV6-5,TRBD1,TRBJ1-2
CASSLKGRGFNEKLFF,TRBV3-1/TRBV3-2,NA,TRBJ1-4
CASSPPGGDTQYF,TRBV5-4,NA,TRBJ2-3
CASSFRVGTDSYEQYF,TRBV21-1,NA,TRBJ2-7
CASSYSISGGNYGYTF,TRBV6-2/TRBV6-3,NA,TRBJ1-2
CASSFRGGNEQFF,TRBV6-5,TRBD2,TRBJ2-1
CASSWKRTSRETQYF,TRBV5-4,TRBD2,TRBJ2-5
CASSLIRTGRNEKLFF,TRBV28,TRBD1,TRBJ1-4
CASSQDLGGTGANYGYTF,TRBV4-2,TRBD1,TRBJ1-2
CASSLAGTIREQYF,TRBV5-1,TRBD2,TRBJ2-7
CASSIPPRRGYTF,TRBV19,NA,TRBJ1-2
CASSLGLAGNTGELFF,TRBV7-3,TRBD2,TRBJ2-2